The 8 T cell receptor delta chains reported below all come from one sample, sequenced in a study of γδ T cells in repeated Plasmodium falciparum infection. TCRdb redid clone calling on the multiplex PCR reads using CATT. The table has approximately 93,000 delta-chain clones, 0.9% to 1% seen once; the top ten hold 9.6%. Vgamma9/Vdelta2+ and Vdelta2-negative gammadelta T cells were flow-sorted from PBMC for bulk sequencing. The source material was gamma-delta T cells from blood. All receptors derive from a pool of human donors (malaria-infected and uninfected, not separated).

In its sample, this clone was seen a few times. This likely came from a read error, as a far larger clone is one base away. The same CDR3 is also encoded by other DNA sequences in this sample. For the CDR3, the DNA is TGTGCTCTTGGGTCCCAGGGAGTGGCTACTCCCCTGTCTACCGATAAACTCATCTTC. This translates into CALGSQGVATPLSTDKLIF. The V gene call reads TRDV1; no J gene was called; the D call of TRDD3 is as the table states it, not checked on the DNA. The CDR3 runs 19 residues. Germline V gene lookup returns CDR1 TSWWSYY and CDR2 QGS.

This clone has a handful of counts. TCRdb's protein for this DNA is that of a much larger clone and differs from the translation at residue 16, likely a read error; the protein shown is the DNA translation. The genes are TRDV2 and TRDJ1; TRDD3 matches at 7 bases. CDR3 length equals 18 residues. Germline values: CDR1 GEAIGNYY, CDR2 EKD. CDR3 in amino acids: CACEPLSTGVGYTDKHIF. For the CDR3, the DNA is TGTGCCTGTGAGCCCCTCTCTACTGGGGTCGGGTACACCGATAAACACATCTTT.

Of note for this clone: The likely explanation is a read error, given a far larger clone one base away. This sample includes further DNA sequences coding for the same CDR3. This chain uses TRDV2 with TRDJ3; 10 bases agree with TRDD3. TCRdb lists no J gene, so it was determined here by aligning the DNA to germline. Germline loops: CDR1 GEAIGNYY, CDR2 EKD. The CDR3 is 23 amino acids. This CDR3 reads CACDTGKRTGGSESSWDTRQMFF. The CDR3 DNA reads as TGTGCCTGCGACACGGGAAAGAGAACTGGGGGATCCGAAAGCTCCTGGGACACCCGACAGATGTTTTTC.

By share, this clone counts as medium-sized. The sample contains more than one DNA sequence encoding this CDR3. The chain is built from TRDV1 and TRDJ1, with 8 bases lining up with TRDD3. Germline trimming cut 0 bases from V and 2 bases from J; bases unmatched to any gene: 26. Germline V gene sequence: CDR1 TSWWSYY, CDR2 QGS. The CDR3 has 23 residues. Here the CDR3 DNA reads TGTGCTCTTGGGGAACTAGCCCTACCCAACTTCCAGTTTGGGATACGCGTAACCGATAAACTCATCTTT. Its protein is CALGELALPNFQFGIRVTDKLIF.

This clone was seen more than once but under ten times. The gene calls are TRDV2 and TRDJ1; no clear D. TCRdb gives no J gene; it was assigned here by matching the DNA to germline. The CDR3 has 17 residues. Trimming pared 3 bases from V and 0 bases from J, leaving 19 bases between. CDR1 and CDR2 (germline): GEAIGNYY, EKD. CDR3 loop: CACDSVPPSIYTDKLIF. The DNA for the CDR3 is TGTGCCTGTGACTCCGTTCCCCCATCCATTTACACCGATAAACTCATCTTT.

To note about this clone: TCRdb's entry gives the protein of a much larger clone, which mismatches this DNA's translation at residue 16, likely from a read error; the protein reported here is translated from the DNA. The chain combines TRDV1 with TRDJ1; TRDD3 agrees at 9 bases. Here the J gene was assigned by germline matching of the DNA, as TCRdb has none. Trimming at V came to 6 bases and at J to 0 bases, leaving 26 bases not matched to a gene. The CDR3 consists of 22 residues. Germline CDR1 TSWWSYY, CDR2 QGS. CDR3 bases: TGTGCTCTTGGTCGGAGGACCTACTCGAAATACTGGGGGACCCTCCACACCGATAAACTCATCTTT. Its protein product is CALGRRTYSKYWGTLHTDKLIF.

In its sample, this clone was seen a few times. A far larger clone differs by one base, so this is likely a read error. Other DNA variants within this sample encode the same CDR3. This chain uses TRDV1 with TRDJ1; possible D gene TRDD1, 5 bases. Matching the DNA to germline supplied the J gene, which TCRdb does not give. Germline V gene data show CDR1 as TSWWSYY and CDR2 as QGS. The CDR3 has 15 residues. The CDR3 protein is CALGELEIRSDKLIF. The CDR3 region has the DNA TGTGCTCTTGGAGAACTAGAAATCCGGTCGGATAAACTCATCTTT.

A word on this clone: The protein TCRdb gives is from a much larger clone and does not agree with this DNA's translation at residue 3, likely a read error; the protein shown here comes from the DNA. For the V gene the call is TRDV1; the J gene has no call. This CDR3 is built from 12 residues. CDR1 is TSWWSYY and CDR2 is QGS in the germline V gene. Here the CDR3 DNA reads TGTGCTTTTGGGGAGACCCAGAGTAGGCTCATCTTT. This sequence encodes CAFGETQSRLIF.